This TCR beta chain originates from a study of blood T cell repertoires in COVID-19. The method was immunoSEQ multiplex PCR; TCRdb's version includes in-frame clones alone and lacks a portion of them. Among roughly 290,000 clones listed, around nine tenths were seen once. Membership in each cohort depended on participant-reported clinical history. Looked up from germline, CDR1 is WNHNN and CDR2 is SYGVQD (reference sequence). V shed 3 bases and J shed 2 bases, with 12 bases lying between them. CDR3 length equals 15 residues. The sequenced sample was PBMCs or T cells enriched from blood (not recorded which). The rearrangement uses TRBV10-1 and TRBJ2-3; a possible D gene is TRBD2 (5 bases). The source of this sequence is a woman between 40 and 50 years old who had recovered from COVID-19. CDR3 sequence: CASSDRSGATDTQYF. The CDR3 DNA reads TGCGCCAGCAGTGACCGAAGCGGAGCCACAGATACGCAGTATTTT.